This is a list of T cell receptor beta chains from one sample in a study of cytomegalovirus exposure and HLA in healthy donors. Sequencing was performed with immunoSEQ multiplex PCR; in TCRdb, only in-frame clones are kept and a portion is missing. The table records roughly 180,000 clones, 75% to 90% of them present only once. The specimen sequenced was PBMCs. All receptors come from a man under 40 in good health and CMV-seropositive. Each CDR3 is given with its conserved first and last residue. A D gene is named only where the DNA matches it firmly. The size entry is marked missing in some rows and otherwise reads once, few, many or a size class.

TRBD1,TRBJ1-3,TRBV13,few,TGTGCCAGCAGCTTCCGGACAGGGGAAGGAAACACCATATATTTT,CASSFRTGEGNTIYF
TRBD2,TRBJ2-3,TRBV27,NA,TGTGCCAGCAGTCCCGGGACTAGCGGACCGATCCCAGATACGCAGTATTTT,CASSPGTSGPIPDTQYF
NA,TRBJ1-1,TRBV18,NA,TGTGCCAGCTCACCTGCAGAGGCTGAAGCTTTCTTT,CASSPAEAEAFF
NA,TRBJ2-1,TRBV19,NA,TGTGCCAGTACCGAGAGGCCGGCCTACAATGAGCAGTTCTTC,CASTERPAYNEQFF
TRBD2,TRBJ2-1,TRBV28,NA,TGTGCCAGCAGTTTTTCGGGGGAGGGCCCATATGAGCAGTTCTTC,CASSFSGEGPYEQFF
TRBD2,TRBJ2-1,TRBV10-2,once,TGCGCCAGCAGTAGCGGGGCCATCTACAATGAGCAGTTCTTC,CASSSGAIYNEQFF
NA,TRBJ2-7,TRBV11-2,NA,TGTGCCAGCAGCCAGTACGAGCAGTACTTC,CASSQYEQYF
TRBD1,TRBJ1-2,TRBV5-1,NA,TGCGCCAGCAGCCAGGGACAGGGAAGCCGTGGCTACACCTTC,CASSQGQGSRGYTF
TRBD2,TRBJ2-3,TRBV5-1,NA,TGCGCCAGCGGAAATAGCGGGAGATCAGATACGCAGTATTTT,CASGNSGRSDTQYF
TRBD1,TRBJ1-3,TRBV12-5,NA,TGTGCTAGTGGTTTGGCCCCCCCGGACAGGGCCGGAAACACCATATATTTT,CASGLAPPDRAGNTIYF
TRBD2,TRBJ2-3,TRBV7-2,NA,TGTGCCAGCAGCCCTAGCGGGGGGCCAGATACGCAGTATTTT,CASSPSGGPDTQYF
TRBD2,TRBJ2-1,TRBV9,NA,TGTGCCAGCAGCCAAGGACTAGCGGGGGCTTCCCTAAATGAGCAGTTCTTC,CASSQGLAGASLNEQFF
NA,TRBJ1-5,TRBV2,NA,TGTGCCAGCAGTGAGATTACAGATAGCAATCAGCCCCAGCATTTT,CASSEITDSNQPQHF
NA,TRBJ1-1,TRBV18,NA,TGTGCCAGCTCACTTGACGGGAAGAACACTGAAGCTTTCTTT,CASSLDGKNTEAFF
TRBD2,TRBJ2-7,TRBV4-1,NA,TGCGCCAGCAGCCAAGAGTGGGGACTAGCTTACGAGCAGTACTTC,CASSQEWGLAYEQYF
NA,TRBJ1-5,TRBV10-2,NA,TGCGCCAGCAGTGAAAATGGGGGCGATCAGCCCCAGCATTTT,CASSENGGDQPQHF
TRBD2,TRBJ2-3,TRBV19,NA,TGTGCCAGTAGTGGGGCTAGCGGGGGGGCCCATTTCGGAGATACGCAGTATTTT,CASSGASGGAHFGDTQYF
NA,TRBJ1-4,TRBV28,NA,TGTGCCAGCAGTTTATGGTGGGAGGCAACTAATGAAAAACTGTTTTTT,CASSLWWEATNEKLFF
TRBD2,TRBJ2-6,TRBV25-1,NA,TGTGCCAGCAGTGCGGGGGGTCTCTCTGGGGCCAACGTCCTGACTTTC,CASSAGGLSGANVLTF
TRBD1,TRBJ2-1,TRBV7-9,NA,TGTGCCAGCAGCTTGTGGGGACAGGGAAACAATGAGCAGTTCTTC,CASSLWGQGNNEQFF
TRBD1,TRBJ1-5,TRBV27,NA,TGTGCCAGCAGTTTGCCCAGCGGGCAGGGGGACAATCAGCCCCAGCATTTT,CASSLPSGQGDNQPQHF
TRBD1,TRBJ1-6,TRBV28,NA,TGTGCCAGCACCTCTCCCGGGGACAGAGCCTATAATTCACCCCTCCACTTT,CASTSPGDRAYNSPLHF
TRBD1,TRBJ1-2,TRBV6-5,NA,TGTGCCAGCAGCCGGACAGGGCGGGGCTATGGCTACACCTTC,CASSRTGRGYGYTF
TRBD2,TRBJ2-3,TRBV15,NA,TGTGCCACCAGCACCCTGACTAGCGGGGGCCTAGATACGCAGTATTTT,CATSTLTSGGLDTQYF